This T cell receptor (beta chain) was sequenced during a study of STAT5B mutations in CD4+ large granular lymphocyte leukemia. Study-wide context: Anti-CD4 microbead selection came after CD8+ cell depletion in cryopreserved samples.

As handled by the study authors: Clonotypes above 5% were considered putative leukemic clones, totaling some 59. Profiled with immunoSEQ multiplex PCR; TCRdb holds only in-frame clones, not every one. V and J calls and clone size come straight from that table; D and trimming were deduced from the DNA. In the table there are more than 6,500 clones, over 85% of which are singletons. Padova, Helsinki and Shinshu hematology units supplied the CD4+ T-LGLL patients. Bead-separated CD4+, CD4+CD8+, CD57+ or CD56+ fractions, or PBMC, were used. V was pared by 5 bases and J by 6 bases, with 6 bases of the junction left unmatched. This CDR3 is built from 14 residues. Germline assignment: CDR1 SGHDN and CDR2 FVKESK.

The sequence came from a woman in her 70s with CD4+ T-cell large granular lymphocyte leukemia. Sequencing input: PBMCs. This chain links TRBV14 with TRBJ2-7; the match to TRBD1 covers 11 bases. The CDR3 DNA sequence: TGTGCCAGCAGCTCGGGACAGGGGGGCAGCGAGCAGTACTTC. Amino acids: CASSSGQGGSEQYF.